What follows are 20 T cell receptor beta chains derived from one specimen sequenced in a study of human T cells and chemical hapten exposure. This sample's time point: patch test 3, about 24 weeks after DPC sensitization. Indicated treatment: therapeutic diphenylcyclopropenone sensitization with weekly scalp DPC. TCRdb reanalysed the RACE reads using MiXCR and keeps one entry per CDR3 protein. The sample contains 150,000 to 200,000 distinct CDR3 sequences, approximately 24% of which appear only once. Sequencing used whole blood, obtained in connection with sensitization to the hapten diphenylcyclopropenone (DPC). The receptor set was obtained from a middle-aged woman with alopecia areata. Some clones in this sample may be carry-over from other donors' samples.

The chain recombines TRBV20-1 with TRBJ1-5; tentatively, D is TRBD1 (6 bases). Trimming removed 5 bases from V and 6 bases from J, with 17 bases in between. The CDR3 length is 14 residues. Germline CDR1 is DFQATT and CDR2 is SNEGSKA (reference sequence). Here the CDR3 DNA reads TGCAGTGCTTCACAGGGTAGGGTCAGTCAGCCCCAGCATTTT. This gives the protein CSASQGRVSQPQHF.

The chain joins TRBV7-2 to TRBJ2-3, with 8 bases aligning to TRBD2. The V and J ends lost 10 bases and 4 bases, in that order; junction bases with no gene match: 7. The CDR3 sequence is 13 residues long. The germline V gene encodes CDR1 SGHTA and CDR2 FQGNSA. This chain's CDR3 is CATREGGADTQYF. The CDR3, as DNA: TGTGCCACTCGGGAGGGGGGCGCAGATACGCAGTATTTT. Supplemented by reference TRBV7-2 and TRBJ2-3, the full variable domain reads GAGVSQSPSNKVTEKGKDVELRCDPISGHTALYWYRQSLGQGLEFLIYFQGNSAPDKSGLPSDRFSAERTGGSVSTLTIQRTQQEDSAVYLCATREGGADTQYFGPGTRLTVL.

The chain is built from TRBV7-2 and TRBJ2-7; D is possibly TRBD1 (8 bases). Trimming removed 0 bases from V and 3 bases from J, with 21 bases in between. The CDR3 runs to 18 residues. CDR1 and CDR2 from the germline V gene are SGHTA and FQGNSA. The CDR3 reads CASSLAGGTGPALYEQYF. CDR3 nucleotides: TGTGCCAGCAGCTTAGCCGGGGGGACAGGTCCCGCTCTCTACGAGCAGTACTTC.

V is TRBV6-1 and J is TRBJ2-7; 10 bases fit TRBD2. The CDR3 contains 16 residues. Germline V gene sequence: CDR1 MNHNS, CDR2 SASEGT. V was pared by 2 bases and J by 2 bases, with 6 bases of the junction left unmatched. The CDR3 reads CASSEQQAGGPYEQYF. DNA for the CDR3: TGTGCCAGCAGTGAACAACAAGCGGGAGGGCCCTACGAGCAGTACTTC.

The rearrangement uses TRBV7-2 and TRBJ2-5; unclear D gene. Germline V gene sequence: CDR1 SGHTA, CDR2 FQGNSA. The length of the CDR3 is 12 residues. Trimming took 3 bases from V and 5 from J, leaving 7 bases between them. The CDR3 loop reads CASSFPPETQYF. The CDR3, as DNA: TGTGCCAGCAGCTTTCCTCCGGAGACCCAGTACTTC.

This clonotype has a single count. The rearrangement links TRBV29-1 to TRBJ2-3; 14 bases fit TRBD2. Trimming removed 6 bases from V and 2 bases from J; junction bases left unmatched: 10. Per germline, CDR1 SQVTM and CDR2 ANQGSEA. The CDR3 is 17 amino acids. The CDR3 bases are TGCAGCGTCATTCCACCGGGACTAGCGGGAGCCACAGATACGCAGTATTTT. Encoded protein: CSVIPPGLAGATDTQYF.

The chain links TRBV28 to TRBJ2-7; 10 bases agree with TRBD2. Germline-derived CDR1 and CDR2 are MDHEN and SYDVKM. The CDR3 contains 16 residues. V lost 7 bases, J lost 2 bases, and 11 bases stayed unmatched. The CDR3 region is CASTGKGSGRAYEQYF. As DNA, the CDR3 is TGTGCCAGCACAGGGAAGGGAAGCGGGAGGGCCTACGAGCAGTACTTC.

This clonotype was seen a few times. This sequence joins TRBV6-5 and TRBJ1-5; D might be TRBD1 (5 bases). This CDR3 spans 14 amino acids. CDR1 and CDR2 (germline): MNHEY, SVGAGI. Trimming took 11 bases from V and 5 from J, leaving 19 bases between them. Here the CDR3 DNA reads TGTGCCGCTGGGGACGGAACTCATTATCAGCCCCAGCATTTT. Its protein is CAAGDGTHYQPQHF.

The chain recombines TRBV19 with TRBJ2-3; a possible D gene is TRBD2 (6 bases). The V and J ends lost 5 bases and 1 base respectively, with 22 bases between them. CDR1 is LNHDA and CDR2 is SQIVND in the germline V gene (reference sequence). The length of the CDR3 is 18 residues. For the CDR3, the DNA is TGTGCCAGTAGTGTCGGCGGGGAGGTTGTCCAAGGCACAGATACGCAGTATTTT. Protein: CASSVGGEVVQGTDTQYF.

This chain uses TRBV28 with TRBJ2-6, with D unclear. Germline V CDR1 and CDR2: MDHEN, SYDVKM. The CDR3 contains 15 residues. Deletions cut 7 bases from V and 0 bases from J, with 10 bases between. CDR3 coding DNA: TGTGCCAGCACCGAGCTAGGCTCTGGGGCCAACGTCCTGACTTTC. Translating gives CASTELGSGANVLTF.

This clonotype occurred a few times. The V gene is TRBV4-2, the J gene TRBJ2-5; 13 bases fit TRBD2. Germline loops: CDR1 LGHNA, CDR2 YNFKEQ. J was trimmed by 5 bases and V by 4 bases; bases with no gene match: 7. The CDR3 runs 16 residues. The CDR3 loop is CASSRTSGSSGETQYF. The CDR3 nucleotides read TGTGCCAGCAGCCGGACTAGCGGGAGTTCGGGGGAGACCCAGTACTTC.

V usage is TRBV28 and J usage is TRBJ1-5; D is undetermined. Trimming stripped 5 bases from V and 9 bases from J, with 17 bases between. Per germline, CDR1 MDHEN and CDR2 SYDVKM. The CDR3 length is 14 residues. The CDR3 DNA reads TGTGCCAGCAGTACCCGGGTCAAGGCCAGGCCCCAGCATTTT. It codes for CASSTRVKARPQHF.

The gene calls are TRBV24-1 and TRBJ2-1; a possible D gene is TRBD1 (6 bases). Trimming cost V 5 bases and J 0 bases, with 13 bases left between them. The CDR3 runs to 16 residues. Germline V CDR1 and CDR2: KGHDR, SFDVKD. The CDR3 nucleotides read TGTGCCACCAGTGCGTGGGGGACAAGCTCCTACAATGAGCAGTTCTTC. It is translated as CATSAWGTSSYNEQFF.

The J gene is TRBJ2-7, the V gene TRBV9; D unresolved. V lost 0 bases and J 3 bases, leaving 7 bases between the germline ends. The CDR3 runs 13 residues. Germline values: CDR1 SGDLS, CDR2 YYNGEE. This chain's CDR3 is CASSVGQLYEQYF. The CDR3 region has the DNA TGTGCCAGCAGCGTAGGCCAGCTCTACGAGCAGTACTTC.

The rearrangement uses TRBV2 and TRBJ1-5; TRBD1 is a possible D gene (5 bases). The V and J ends lost 5 bases and 5 bases respectively, with 13 bases between them. CDR3 length: 14 amino acids. From germline, CDR1 is SNHLY and CDR2 FYNNEI. The CDR3, as DNA: TGTGCCAGCAGTACCCGAAGGGGTTATCAGCCCCAGCATTTT. Translating it yields CASSTRRGYQPQHF.

The rearrangement links TRBV29-1 to TRBJ2-5; the match to TRBD1 covers 8 bases. CDR3 size: 14 residues. CDR1 and CDR2 (germline): SQVTM, ANQGSEA. The junction had 7 bases not matched to a gene; V was cut back by 3 bases and J by 4 bases. CDR3 protein: CSVDAQGAGETQYF. Here the CDR3 DNA reads TGCAGCGTTGACGCGCAGGGGGCAGGAGAGACCCAGTACTTC.

This clonotype showed up just a few times. The chain uses TRBV5-4 and TRBJ2-5; a possible D gene is TRBD1 (5 bases). Looked up from germline, CDR1 is SGHNT and CDR2 is YYREEE (reference sequence). The CDR3 has 17 amino acids. Trimming stripped 4 bases from V and 2 bases from J, with 21 bases between. This CDR3 is CASSPLAGSNPQETQYF. Here the CDR3 DNA reads TGTGCCAGCAGCCCCCTGGCAGGGTCGAACCCTCAAGAGACCCAGTACTTC.

The rearrangement links TRBV3-1 to TRBJ2-7; TRBD2 matches 13 bases. The germline gives CDR1 LGHDT, CDR2 YNNKEL (reference sequence). With V trimmed by 4 bases and J by 3 bases, 6 bases remained unmatched. CDR3 size: 16 residues. CDR3 in amino acids: CASSLRTSGRFYEQYF. The CDR3 nucleotides are TGTGCCAGCAGCCTCCGGACTAGCGGGAGATTCTACGAGCAGTACTTC.

In its sample, this clonotype was seen a few times. This rearrangement joins TRBV7-2 to TRBJ2-7; 7 nucleotides align to TRBD1. Germline V lookup: CDR1 SGHTA, CDR2 FQGNSA. The CDR3 runs 14 residues. The V segment lost 5 bases and the J segment 9 bases; nucleotides outside the gene matches: 13. The DNA for the CDR3 is TGTGCCAGCAGCGAGAGGACAGGCCTTGAGGTGCAGTACTTC. This encodes CASSERTGLEVQYF.

This clonotype was observed a single time. The chain combines TRBV7-3 with TRBJ1-3; weak D call: TRBD1 (6 bases). Trimming removed 5 bases from V and 2 bases from J, with 13 bases in between. CDR1 is SGHTA, CDR2 FQGTGA, per germline. The CDR3 is 15 amino acids. As DNA, the CDR3 is TGTGCCAGCAGCCTCGGGGGCCCCCCTGGAAACACCATATATTTT. Translation gives CASSLGGPPGNTIYF. Looking up the rest from reference TRBV7-3 and TRBJ1-3 gives the full variable domain: GAGVSQTPSNKVTEKGKYVELRCDPISGHTALYWYRQSLGQGPEFLIYFQGTGAADDSGLPNDRFFAVRPEGSVSTLKIQRTERGDSAVYLCASSLGGPPGNTIYFGEGSWLTVV.